The entry below describes one T cell receptor beta chain. Its specificity is unknown. The data were taken from a study of T cell responses to AZD1222 COVID-19 vaccine. Study context: Combined were second doses at about 4 or about 12 weeks.

TCRdb's table, derived via immunoSEQ multiplex PCR, lists solely in-frame clones and lacks some. The table lists 150,000 or so clones, about 91% of them singletons. Overall study results and limits: Clonal diversity may have been underestimated, and the donors were mostly white British, with more females than males. With dominance at 160-218 and 743-854, vaccine-associated CD4 TCRs spanned spike. The study identified only five to seven AZD1222 recipients as seropositive at baseline.

Trimming removed 0 bases from V and 3 bases from J; junction bases left unmatched: 2. The CDR3 loop spans 17 amino acids. Germline assignment: CDR1 SGHNT and CDR2 YYREEE (reference sequence). This clonotype was sampled from an adult in good health. Material: peripheral blood, obtained on day 0 of AZD1222 vaccination. J is TRBJ1-6 and V is TRBV5-4, with 11 bases lining up with TRBD1. The CDR3 DNA reads TGTGCCAGCAGCTTGGGTGGGACAGGGGGCTATAATTCACCCCTCCACTTT. This encodes CASSLGGTGGYNSPLHF.